The rows below give T cell receptor beta chains drawn from one sample of a study of Ad26.COV2.S vaccination and SARS-CoV-2 variants. Data came from immunoSEQ multiplex PCR; TCRdb stores just in-frame clones and leaves some out. The repertoire holds 300,000 to 350,000 clones, with 90% as singletons. This specimen was peripheral blood, taken in a trial of Ad26.COV2.S vaccine versus placebo. The receptors were sampled from a person between 18 and 59 years old who received the Ad26.COV2.S COVID-19 vaccine or a placebo. Both conserved end residues are part of each CDR3. Each record gives: V gene, J gene, D gene, clone size, CDR3 protein, CDR3 DNA. The D gene is left open where the match is weak. Clone sizes are given selectively: once, few, many, or a class where the clone is expanded.

>TRBV9|TRBJ2-3|NA|NA
CASSVEAGALGSTQYF
TGTGCCAGCAGCGTAGAGGCGGGGGCCTTAGGGAGTACGCAGTATTTT
>TRBV11-2|TRBJ2-3|NA|NA
CASSLGITRLTSDTQYF
TGTGCCAGCAGCTTAGGAATCACTAGATTAACCTCAGATACGCAGTATTTT
>TRBV11-3|TRBJ1-3|TRBD1|NA
CASSLALMGQQFSGNTIYF
TGTGCCAGCAGCTTAGCACTTATGGGACAGCAATTCTCTGGAAACACCATATATTTT
>TRBV4-3|TRBJ1-1|NA|NA
CASSQDRGTNTEAFF
TGCGCCAGCAGCCAAGATCGAGGCACCAACACTGAAGCTTTCTTT
>TRBV25-1|TRBJ2-4|TRBD2|NA
CASSRKTSGQNIQYF
TGTGCCAGCAGTCGGAAGACTAGCGGGCAGAACATTCAGTACTTC
>TRBV4-3|TRBJ1-3|NA|NA
CASSQDRAYGNTIYF
TGCGCCAGCAGCCAAGACAGAGCGTACGGAAACACCATATATTTT
>TRBV9|TRBJ1-2|NA|NA
CASSVELPGPANYGYTF
TGTGCCAGCAGCGTAGAACTCCCGGGACCAGCTAACTATGGCTACACCTTC
>TRBV5-4|TRBJ2-3|NA|once
CASSLRLFTDTQYF
TGTGCCAGCAGCTTGAGGCTATTCACAGATACGCAGTATTTT
>TRBV12-3/TRBV12-4|TRBJ1-2|NA|NA
CASSFQSGGYTF
TGTGCCAGCAGTTTTCAGAGTGGTGGCTACACCTTC
>TRBV3-1/TRBV3-2|TRBJ1-1|NA|NA
CASSPDTNEAFF
TGTGCCAGCAGCCCAGATACTAATGAAGCTTTCTTT
>TRBV19|TRBJ2-1|NA|NA
CASSIDGAGEQFF
TGTGCCAGTAGTATAGATGGGGCGGGGGAGCAGTTCTTC
>TRBV6-6|TRBJ2-1|TRBD2|NA
CASSPGLAGESHNEQFF
TGTGCCAGCAGTCCCGGACTAGCGGGAGAGTCCCACAATGAGCAGTTCTTC
>TRBV4-2|TRBJ1-2|NA|NA
CASRYDGWTNYGYTF
TGTGCCAGCAGGTATGATGGGTGGACTAACTATGGCTACACCTTC
>TRBV7-9|TRBJ2-1|NA|NA
CASSVLDYEQFF
TGTGCCAGCAGCGTACTGGACTATGAGCAGTTCTTC
>TRBV11-2|TRBJ2-1|NA|once
CASSLTGVEQFF
TGTGCCAGCAGCTTAACGGGGGTAGAGCAGTTCTTC
>TRBV19|TRBJ2-1|NA|NA
CASSIASEGYNEQFF
TGTGCCAGTAGTATTGCGAGCGAGGGATACAATGAGCAGTTCTTC
>TRBV29-1|TRBJ1-1|NA|NA
CSVREQGNTEAFF
TGCAGCGTTCGCGAACAGGGGAACACTGAAGCTTTCTTT
>TRBV4-1|TRBJ1-5|TRBD1|NA
CASRQQLQGQEYQPQHF
TGCGCCAGCAGGCAGCAACTACAAGGACAGGAGTATCAGCCCCAGCATTTT
>TRBV11-2|TRBJ2-5|TRBD2|NA
CASNEESGGRGWGETQYF
TGTGCCAGCAATGAAGAGAGCGGGGGCCGTGGTTGGGGAGAGACCCAGTACTTC
>TRBV29-1|TRBJ2-1|NA|NA
CSVEDSTDYNEQFF
TGCAGCGTTGAAGATTCGACAGACTACAATGAGCAGTTCTTC
>TRBV12-3/TRBV12-4|TRBJ1-5|NA|once
CASSLWFNQPQHF
TGTGCCAGCAGTTTATGGTTCAATCAGCCCCAGCATTTT
>TRBV6-6|TRBJ2-7|NA|few
CASSHPYHVGRPYEQYF
TGTGCCAGCAGTCACCCCTACCACGTTGGCAGACCCTACGAGCAGTACTTC
>TRBV2|TRBJ2-7|TRBD1|NA
CASRAGTGRYEQYF
TGTGCCAGCAGGGCCGGGACAGGTCGCTACGAGCAGTACTTC
>TRBV4-3|TRBJ2-5|NA|few
CASSQDLEGKTQYF
TGCGCCAGCAGCCAAGATCTGGAGGGCAAGACCCAGTACTTC
>TRBV4-3|TRBJ2-4|TRBD1|NA
CASSQAPGQGKNIQYF
TGCGCCAGCAGCCAGGCTCCGGGACAGGGGAAAAACATTCAGTACTTC
>TRBV7-2|TRBJ1-1|NA|NA
CASSLGPVTGRHTEAFF
TGTGCCAGCAGCTTGGGGCCGGTTACAGGGCGACACACTGAAGCTTTCTTT
>TRBV19|TRBJ1-5|NA|NA
CASSIMGGNQPQHF
TGTGCCAGTAGTATCATGGGGGGTAATCAGCCCCAGCATTTT
>TRBV5-1|TRBJ2-6|NA|NA
CASSLSSGANVLTF
TGCGCCAGCAGCTTAAGCTCTGGGGCCAACGTCCTGACTTTC
>TRBV5-3|TRBJ1-5|TRBD1|NA
CARSYDRGHNQPQHF
TGTGCCAGAAGTTATGACAGGGGGCATAATCAGCCCCAGCATTTT
>TRBV7-2|TRBJ2-1|TRBD2|NA
CASSLTPSGDNEQFF
TGTGCCAGCAGCTTAACCCCTAGCGGGGACAATGAGCAGTTCTTC
>TRBV6-5|TRBJ1-1|TRBD1|NA
CASSRRTGPTEAFF
TGTGCCAGCAGTCGACGGACAGGGCCCACTGAAGCTTTCTTT